The T cell receptor (beta chain) under discussion was sequenced for a study of blood T cells in healthy people across ages. As concerns this clonotype: Antigen unknown.

It was with a sample-barcoded 5' primer and a J-beta primer mix that a second PCR of roughly 7 to 12 cycles was run. A template-switch adaptor that had 12 random nucleotides put a tag on each cDNA molecule. Each CDR3 protein gets one entry after TCRdb re-called the 5' RACE reads with MiXCR. Of some 1.5 million distinct CDR3 sequences listed, 35% to 45% are singletons. Isolating PBMCs gave at least 6.5 million of these cells per sample. Study conclusions and caveats: Per-million-T-cell TCR beta diversity fell roughly linearly with age. In these data, TCR beta diversity tracked strongly with naive T cell percentage.

This clonotype was obtained from a woman under 30 in good health. The sample was blood.

Here the CDR3 DNA reads TGTGCCAGCGCCCGGGGAAATCAGCCCCAGCATTTT. Translation: CASARGNQPQHF. The chain has TRBV21-1 and TRBJ1-5; the tabulated D call, TRBD1, remains unverified against the DNA. TRBV21-1 has pseudogene status. CDR3 size: 12 residues.